This T cell receptor (beta chain) derives from a study of blood T cells in healthy people across ages. Study observations and caveats: Naive CD4+ cells and diversity were both higher in long-lived donors than in aged donors.

Alongside a J-beta primer mix, a sample-barcoded 5' primer served in a second PCR lasting roughly 6 to 11 cycles. TCRdb fed the 5' RACE reads into MiXCR, producing one record per CDR3 protein. Seen here are more than 650,000 distinct CDR3 sequences, about 24% observed once, and the top ten hold 22%. This clonotype has just a few counts. Its antigen is unknown. Trimming took 2 bases from V and 5 from J; bases not matched to a gene: 3. The CDR3 runs 16 residues. CDR1 is MNHEY, CDR2 SMNVEV, per germline (reference sequence). The receptor was derived from a man between 65 and 85 years old in good health. The chain links TRBV27 to TRBJ2-1, with TRBD2 identical over 13 bases. Sequences were obtained from blood. The CDR3 nucleotides are TGTGCCAGCAGTTTACCCGGACTAGCGGGAGACAATGAGCAGTTCTTC. Protein sequence: CASSLPGLAGDNEQFF.